The next 20 T cell receptor beta chains were all read from a single sample in a study of shared clonotypes between healthy human individuals (dated by TCRdb to about 2020). CD8 naive samples consisted of CD45RO-negative cells that were positively selected for CCR7, yielding a CD45RA+CCR7+ population without TemRA cells. Libraries were constructed by the immunoSEQ multiplex PCR assay. The table was pulled from immuneACCESS by TCRdb, which kept in-frame rearrangements only. Such tables lose some clones; where checked, under half of the loss comes from unresolved V genes, and the rest has no known cause. The sample profile shows around 600,000 clones; roughly 98% of them were found once. The ten most abundant clones make up roughly 0.29% of the sample. Material: naive CD8+ T cells sorted from blood. Explained via the paper, the cell subset or site label denotes: CD45RA+CCR7+. These receptors were taken from a man aged 25 to 40 in good health.

The chain recombines TRBV4-1 with TRBJ2-1, with 9 bases aligning to TRBD2. Germline CDR1 reads MGHRA; CDR2 reads YSYEKL. The CDR3 contains 13 residues. V lost 8 bases to trimming and J lost 6 bases; unmatched junction nucleotides: 5. The CDR3 nucleotides are TGCGCCAGCTTAGCGGGAGATATCAATGAGCAGTTCTTC. It specifies CASLAGDINEQFF.

The V call is TRBV11-2, the J call TRBJ1-1, with TRBD1 as a possible D gene (6 bases). Germline CDR1 and CDR2: SGHAT and FQNNGV. Trimming pared 6 bases from V and 0 bases from J, leaving 17 bases between. This CDR3 contains 16 residues. In DNA form, the CDR3 reads TGTGCCAGCAGTCGCGGTCGACAGGCTGTGAACACTGAAGCTTTCTTT. Amino acid sequence: CASSRGRQAVNTEAFF.

The rearrangement joins TRBV6-5 to TRBJ1-4; D is ambiguous. Germline CDR1 and CDR2: MNHEY and SVGAGI. Trimming left V 0 bases short and J 2 bases short, with 10 bases between. The CDR3 runs to 16 residues. The CDR3 spells CASSYSMGTTNEKLFF. CDR3 bases: TGTGCCAGCAGTTACTCGATGGGCACTACTAATGAAAAACTGTTTTTT.

The rearrangement uses TRBV6-1 and TRBJ2-7; 7 bases agree with TRBD1. Germline V gene lookup returns CDR1 MNHNS and CDR2 SASEGT. After removal of 6 bases from V and 2 bases from J, the junction contained 4 bases not matched to a gene. The CDR3 spans 13 residues. The CDR3 DNA sequence: TGTGCCAGCAGGGAGACAGGGACCTACGAGCAGTACTTC. It codes for CASRETGTYEQYF.

The CDR3: CASSRLAGSSYNEQFF. As DNA, the CDR3 is TGTGCCAGTAGTAGGCTAGCGGGGAGCTCCTACAATGAGCAGTTCTTC. The J gene is TRBJ2-1, the V gene TRBV19; 9 bases are shared with TRBD2. V was clipped by 4 bases and J by 0 bases; unmatched bases: 4. CDR1 and CDR2 from the germline V gene are LNHDA and SQIVND (reference sequence). The CDR3 contains 16 residues.

The chain has TRBV18 and TRBJ2-3, with 13 bases aligning to TRBD2. CDR1 KGHSH and CDR2 LQKENI come from the germline V gene. The V and J ends lost 4 bases and 4 bases, in that order; junction bases with no gene match: 11. The CDR3 covers 18 residues. The CDR3 DNA sequence: TGTGCCAGCTCACTCGCCGGGACTAGCGGGATTCCCGCAGATACGCAGTATTTT. This sequence encodes CASSLAGTSGIPADTQYF.

The CDR3 nucleotides are TGTGCCAGCAGCCCCCGGACAGGGGAAGCTTTCTTT. Its protein is CASSPRTGEAFF. V is TRBV9 and J is TRBJ1-1; TRBD1 agrees at 8 bases. CDR3 length: 12 residues. Unmatched junction bases numbered 4, after V lost 4 bases and J lost 8 bases. Germline loops: CDR1 SGDLS, CDR2 YYNGEE.

The chain has TRBV5-1 and TRBJ2-3; D unresolved. The CDR3 has 16 residues. Germline-derived CDR1 and CDR2 are SGHRS and YFSETQ. V was trimmed by 0 bases and J by 1 base, leaving 12 bases between them. The CDR3 reads CASSLERSSGTDTQYF. CDR3 DNA: TGCGCCAGCAGCTTGGAAAGGTCCTCTGGCACAGATACGCAGTATTTT.

The chain employs TRBV11-3 and TRBJ2-7, with 8 bases lining up with TRBD1. The CDR3 is 14 residues long. Per germline, CDR1 SGHNT and CDR2 YENEEA. Germline trimming cut 5 bases from V and 5 bases from J; bases unmatched to any gene: 8. The CDR3 reads CASSQQDRAHEQYF. The CDR3 region has the DNA TGTGCCAGCAGCCAACAGGACAGGGCCCACGAGCAGTACTTC.

The V call is TRBV15, the J call TRBJ2-3, with 14 bases identical to TRBD2. This CDR3 has 18 residues. Trimming removed 5 bases from V and 6 bases from J; junction bases left unmatched: 13. CDR1 is LNHNV and CDR2 is YYDKDF in the germline V gene (reference sequence). This CDR3 reads CATSEGWGTSGSRDTQYF. CDR3 DNA sequence: TGTGCCACCAGCGAGGGCTGGGGGACTAGCGGGAGTCGGGATACGCAGTATTTT.

In nucleotides, the CDR3 is TGTGCCAGCAGCCCTGCTCTTGGGAACTATGGCTACACCTTC. Its translation is CASSPALGNYGYTF. The chain has TRBV7-9 and TRBJ1-2; no clear D. V shed 5 bases and J shed 2 bases, with 12 bases lying between them. The CDR3 has 14 amino acids. Germline V CDR1 and CDR2: SEHNR, FQNEAQ (reference sequence).

This rearrangement joins TRBV5-6 to TRBJ1-2, with 10 bases that match TRBD1. CDR1 is SGHDT and CDR2 is YYEEEE in the germline V gene. This CDR3 is built from 17 residues. With 2 bases clipped from V and 9 bases from J, the junction kept 16 bases outside the gene matches. DNA for the CDR3: TGTGCCAGCAGCTTCGGTTCCCTGGACAGGGGGAGAGGAAGCTACACCTTC. Amino acid sequence: CASSFGSLDRGRGSYTF.

V usage is TRBV10-2 and J usage is TRBJ1-2; 10 bases match TRBD1. Per germline, CDR1 WSHSY and CDR2 SAAADI. Trimming cost V 1 base and J 8 bases; bases outside gene matches: 4. The CDR3 extends over 14 amino acids. The DNA for the CDR3 is TGCGCCAGCAGTGAGTACGGGACAGGGGACGGCTACACCTTC. It yields the protein CASSEYGTGDGYTF.

V and J are TRBV11-2 and TRBJ2-2; D remains ambiguous. This CDR3 is built from 14 residues. Trimming pared 1 base from V and 4 bases from J, leaving 7 bases between. Per germline, CDR1 SGHAT and CDR2 FQNNGV. The CDR3 reads CASSLGQVTGELFF. The CDR3 DNA reads as TGTGCCAGCAGCTTAGGACAAGTCACCGGGGAGCTGTTTTTT. Drawing the rest from reference TRBV11-2 and TRBJ2-2, the complete variable domain is EAGVAQSPRYKIIEKRQSVAFWCNPISGHATLYWYQQILGQGPKLLIQFQNNGVVDDSQLPKDRFSAERLKGVDSTLKIQPAKLEDSAVYLCASSLGQVTGELFFGEGSRLTVL.

The genes are TRBV10-3 and TRBJ2-1, with 10 bases that match TRBD2. The germline CDR1 and CDR2 sequences are ENHRY and SYGVKD. CDR3 length: 14 residues. V shed 4 bases, J shed 10 bases, and the junction held 7 bases outside the gene matches. The CDR3 sequence: CAISGPSGSGEQFF. The CDR3 DNA reads as TGTGCCATCAGTGGCCCTAGCGGGAGTGGGGAGCAGTTCTTC.

The rearrangement uses TRBV5-4 and TRBJ2-5; the D gene could be TRBD1 or TRBD2 (5 bases each). The CDR3 spans 14 residues. Germline CDR1 SGHNT, CDR2 YYREEE (reference sequence). Trimming pared 2 bases from V and 5 bases from J, leaving 13 bases between. In DNA form, the CDR3 reads TGTGCCAGCAGCTTAGACGGGGCCCTGGAGACCCAGTACTTC. Amino acid sequence: CASSLDGALETQYF.

The V call is TRBV9, the J call TRBJ1-2; unclear D gene. Germline loops: CDR1 SGDLS, CDR2 YYNGEE. This CDR3 comprises 15 residues. V lost 3 bases, J lost 3 bases, and 15 bases lay in between. The CDR3 sequence: CASSATRITDYGYTF. The DNA for the CDR3 is TGTGCCAGCAGCGCGACACGGATCACGGACTATGGCTACACCTTC.

For this clone: The sample carries other DNA sequences with the same CDR3. This chain links TRBV7-9 with TRBJ2-7, with TRBD1 matching 7 bases. The CDR3 is made up of 13 amino acids. With V trimmed by 4 bases and J by 2 bases, 2 bases remained unmatched. Per germline, CDR1 SEHNR and CDR2 FQNEAQ (reference sequence). The CDR3 loop reads CASSSTGAYEQYF. CDR3 DNA: TGTGCCAGCAGCTCAACAGGGGCCTACGAGCAGTACTTC. Drawing the rest from reference TRBV7-9 and TRBJ2-7, the complete variable domain is DTGVSQNPRHKITKRGQNVTFRCDPISEHNRLYWYRQTLGQGPEFLTYFQNEAQLEKSRLLSDRFSAERPKGSFSTLEIQRTEQGDSAMYLCASSSTGAYEQYFGPGTRLTVT.

The chain joins TRBV4-2 to TRBJ1-5, with 7 bases identical to TRBD1. CDR1 and CDR2 (germline): LGHNA, YNFKEQ. The CDR3 runs 16 residues. Trimming cost V 4 bases and J 1 base; bases outside gene matches: 7. CDR3: CASSPQGVKSNQPQHF. CDR3 bases: TGTGCCAGCAGCCCCCAGGGGGTTAAAAGCAATCAGCCCCAGCATTTT.

On this clone: Germline is not matched at one junction end, which may reflect a read error. This rearrangement joins TRBV2 to TRBJ2-3; the match to TRBD2 covers 8 bases. There are 12 residues in the CDR3. Germline V gene sequence: CDR1 SNHLY, CDR2 FYNNEI. The CDR3 protein is CVPGTRPDTQYF. In DNA form, the CDR3 reads TGCGTCCCCGGGACTAGACCAGATACGCAGTATTTT. The full variable domain, in which reference TRBV2 and TRBJ2-3 provide the parts outside the CDR3, is EPEVTQTPSHQVTQMGQEVILRCVPISNHLYFYWYRQILGQKVEFLVSFYNNEISEKSEIFDDQFSVERPDGSNFTLKIRSTKLEDSAMYFCVPGTRPDTQYFGPGTRLTVL.